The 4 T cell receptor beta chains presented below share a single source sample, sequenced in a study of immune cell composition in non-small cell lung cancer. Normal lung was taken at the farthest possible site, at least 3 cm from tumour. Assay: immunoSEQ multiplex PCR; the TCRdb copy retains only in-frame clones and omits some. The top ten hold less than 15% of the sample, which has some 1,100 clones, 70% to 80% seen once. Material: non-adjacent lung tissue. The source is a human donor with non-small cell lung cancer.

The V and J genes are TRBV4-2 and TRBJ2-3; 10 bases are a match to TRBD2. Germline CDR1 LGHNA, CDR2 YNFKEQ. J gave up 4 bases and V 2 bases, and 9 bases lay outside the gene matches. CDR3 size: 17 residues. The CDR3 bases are TGTGCCAGCAGCCAAACGGGCAGCGGGGGGGCCTCAGATACGCAGTATTTT. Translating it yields CASSQTGSGGASDTQYF.

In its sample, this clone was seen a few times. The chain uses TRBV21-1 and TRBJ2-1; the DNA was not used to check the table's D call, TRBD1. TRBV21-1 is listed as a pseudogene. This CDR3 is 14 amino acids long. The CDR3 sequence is CASSSRGQNNEQFF. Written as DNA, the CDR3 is TGTGCCAGCAGCTCACGAGGACAGAACAATGAGCAGTTCTTC.

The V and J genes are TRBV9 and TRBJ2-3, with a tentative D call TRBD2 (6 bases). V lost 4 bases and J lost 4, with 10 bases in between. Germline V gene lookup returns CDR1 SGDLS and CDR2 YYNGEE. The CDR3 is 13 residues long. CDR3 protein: CASSHGGSDTQYF. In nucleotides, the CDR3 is TGTGCCAGCAGCCACGGGGGTTCAGATACGCAGTATTTT.

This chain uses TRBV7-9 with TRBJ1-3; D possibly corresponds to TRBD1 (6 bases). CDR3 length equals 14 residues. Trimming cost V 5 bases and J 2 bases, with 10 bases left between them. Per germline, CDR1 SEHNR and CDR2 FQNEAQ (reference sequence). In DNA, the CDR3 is TGTGCCAGCAGCCTCACAGGGACTGGAAACACCATATATTTT. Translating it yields CASSLTGTGNTIYF.